Included here is one TCR beta chain sequence, with context. Per the original data handling: Estimates of nucleated cell counts were drawn from the amplification of reference gene primers. Sequenced by immunoSEQ multiplex PCR; TCRdb stores in-frame clones only, minus some. The V and J calls and clone size come from that table; D and trimming were worked out from the DNA. In the table there are around 50,000 clones, about 82% of which are singletons. This sample is drawn from a study of blood T cell repertoires in COVID-19. Study-wide background: The samples span acute and convalescent COVID-19 from the United States, Italy and Spain. The analysed material was cDNA or gDNA that came from T cells, B-cell-depleted T cells, or PBMCs.

Germline V gene sequence: CDR1 SGHTA, CDR2 FQGNSA. J lost 6 bases, V lost 1 base, and 7 bases had no gene match. The CDR3 spans 15 residues. This receptor was obtained from a human donor in a cohort sampled during active COVID-19. V is TRBV7-2 and J is TRBJ2-7, with TRBD1 matching over 9 bases. The sample taken for sequencing was peripheral blood. The chain's CDR3 is CASSLVGGQGREQYF. For the CDR3, the DNA is TGTGCCAGCAGCTTAGTAGGGGGACAGGGTCGCGAGCAGTACTTC.